These T cell receptor beta chains were read from a single sample in a study of blood T cell repertoires in COVID-19. Clones were sequenced by immunoSEQ multiplex PCR, and TCRdb holds only the in-frame ones, with some missing. The sample lists about 170,000 clones; 84% were seen once. Material for sequencing was peripheral blood. The receptor set was obtained from a human donor with acute or convalescent COVID-19. The donor label of this sample is uncertain. The CDR3 runs from the conserved cysteine through the conserved F or W. The D gene is left open where the match is weak. Size tells how often a clone was seen (once, few, many) or the class of an expanded clone, and some rows leave it out.

abundance: .
v_gene: TRBV7-9
j_gene: TRBJ2-1
d_gene: TRBD2
CDR3aa: CASSTGLAGGYSYNEQFF
CDR3nt: TGTGCCAGCAGCACCGGACTAGCGGGGGGATACTCCTACAATGAGCAGTTCTTC

abundance: .
v_gene: TRBV11-2
j_gene: TRBJ2-4
d_gene: .
CDR3aa: CASSLGSDSDKNIQYF
CDR3nt: TGTGCCAGCAGCTTGGGCTCGGACAGCGACAAAAACATTCAGTACTTC

abundance: .
v_gene: TRBV5-8
j_gene: TRBJ1-2
d_gene: .
CDR3aa: CASSRRTASGGYTF
CDR3nt: TGTGCCAGCAGCAGGAGGACAGCCTCCGGGGGCTACACCTTC

abundance: .
v_gene: TRBV11-2
j_gene: TRBJ1-3
d_gene: .
CDR3aa: CASSNNRGSGNTIYF
CDR3nt: TGTGCCAGCAGCAATAATAGGGGATCGGGAAACACCATATATTTT

abundance: once
v_gene: TRBV5-1
j_gene: TRBJ2-7
d_gene: TRBD2
CDR3aa: CASSSLGTSIYEQYF
CDR3nt: TGCGCCAGCAGCTCTTTAGGGACTAGCATCTACGAGCAGTACTTC

abundance: .
v_gene: TRBV9
j_gene: TRBJ2-1
d_gene: TRBD1
CDR3aa: CASSTRTGTGGNEQFF
CDR3nt: TGTGCCAGCAGCACACGTACCGGGACAGGGGGTAATGAGCAGTTCTTC

abundance: .
v_gene: TRBV6-2/TRBV6-3
j_gene: TRBJ2-1
d_gene: .
CDR3aa: CASSKISGSPRDEQFF
CDR3nt: TGTGCCAGCAGTAAAATTTCCGGGTCACCTAGAGATGAGCAGTTCTTC

abundance: .
v_gene: TRBV30
j_gene: TRBJ2-7
d_gene: .
CDR3aa: CAWHDTFGQYF
CDR3nt: TGTGCCTGGCATGACACCTTCGGGCAGTACTTC

abundance: .
v_gene: TRBV7-3
j_gene: TRBJ1-1
d_gene: TRBD1
CDR3aa: CASSFDRGEAFF
CDR3nt: TGTGCCAGCAGCTTCGACAGGGGAGAAGCTTTCTTT

abundance: .
v_gene: TRBV27
j_gene: TRBJ2-1
d_gene: TRBD1
CDR3aa: CASSSQFEGGEQFF
CDR3nt: TGTGCCAGCAGTTCTCAATTCGAAGGGGGCGAGCAGTTCTTC

abundance: few
v_gene: TRBV12-3/TRBV12-4
j_gene: TRBJ2-7
d_gene: TRBD2
CDR3aa: CASKREGREQYF
CDR3nt: TGTGCCAGCAAGCGGGAGGGCCGCGAGCAGTACTTC

abundance: .
v_gene: TRBV18
j_gene: TRBJ2-7
d_gene: .
CDR3aa: CASSGDSQTSYEQYF
CDR3nt: TGTGCCAGCTCAGGAGACAGCCAGACCTCCTACGAGCAGTACTTC

abundance: .
v_gene: TRBV21-1
j_gene: TRBJ2-7
d_gene: .
CDR3aa: CASSFRDRGHEQYF
CDR3nt: TGTGCCAGCAGTTTCCGGGACAGGGGCCACGAGCAGTACTTC

abundance: .
v_gene: TRBV4-2
j_gene: TRBJ2-3
d_gene: .
CDR3aa: CASSQGFGSSDTQYF
CDR3nt: TGTGCCAGCAGCCAAGGATTCGGGAGTTCTGATACGCAGTATTTT

abundance: .
v_gene: TRBV19
j_gene: TRBJ2-3
d_gene: .
CDR3aa: CASSIAQINADTQYF
CDR3nt: TGTGCCAGTAGTATAGCCCAGATTAACGCAGATACGCAGTATTTT

abundance: .
v_gene: TRBV6-5
j_gene: TRBJ2-7
d_gene: .
CDR3aa: CASRSLVLYEQYF
CDR3nt: TGTGCCAGCAGGTCTCTAGTCCTCTACGAGCAGTACTTC

abundance: .
v_gene: TRBV18
j_gene: TRBJ2-7
d_gene: TRBD1
CDR3aa: CASSVGQGAYEQYF
CDR3nt: TGTGCCAGCTCCGTCGGACAGGGGGCTTACGAGCAGTACTTC

abundance: .
v_gene: TRBV19
j_gene: TRBJ1-2
d_gene: TRBD1
CDR3aa: CARMTDREEGSDYGYTF
CDR3nt: TGTGCCAGAATGACCGACAGGGAGGAGGGAAGCGACTATGGCTACACCTTC

abundance: .
v_gene: TRBV10-3
j_gene: TRBJ1-3
d_gene: .
CDR3aa: CAIRDRTPSGNTIYF
CDR3nt: TGTGCCATCAGGGACAGAACCCCCTCTGGAAACACCATATATTTT

abundance: few
v_gene: TRBV7-6
j_gene: TRBJ1-2
d_gene: .
CDR3aa: CASSLDPNNYGYTF
CDR3nt: TGTGCCAGCAGCTTAGATCCCAATAACTATGGCTACACCTTC

abundance: .
v_gene: TRBV5-4
j_gene: TRBJ1-1
d_gene: TRBD1
CDR3aa: CASSLGQGGATEAFF
CDR3nt: TGTGCCAGCAGCTTGGGACAGGGGGGGGCCACTGAAGCTTTCTTT

abundance: .
v_gene: TRBV4-1
j_gene: TRBJ1-1
d_gene: .
CDR3aa: CASSFYREGTEAFF
CDR3nt: TGCGCCAGCAGCTTTTACAGGGAGGGCACTGAAGCTTTCTTT

abundance: few
v_gene: TRBV6-1
j_gene: TRBJ1-3
d_gene: .
CDR3aa: CASIEQGSGNTIYF
CDR3nt: TGTGCCAGCATTGAACAGGGCTCGGGAAACACCATATATTTT

abundance: .
v_gene: TRBV6-6
j_gene: TRBJ1-1
d_gene: .
CDR3aa: CASSVQGNTEAFF
CDR3nt: TGTGCCAGCAGTGTCCAGGGGAACACTGAAGCTTTCTTT

abundance: .
v_gene: TRBV7-6
j_gene: TRBJ2-7
d_gene: TRBD1
CDR3aa: CASSLGPGTVTSYEQYF
CDR3nt: TGTGCCAGCAGCTTAGGCCCAGGGACAGTTACATCCTACGAGCAGTACTTC

abundance: .
v_gene: TRBV9
j_gene: TRBJ2-1
d_gene: TRBD2
CDR3aa: CASSTLGLAGGREDEQFF
CDR3nt: TGTGCCAGCAGCACCTTGGGACTAGCGGGAGGAAGGGAGGATGAGCAGTTCTTC

abundance: .
v_gene: TRBV7-2
j_gene: TRBJ2-1
d_gene: TRBD2
CDR3aa: CASSLWTSGRANNEQFF
CDR3nt: TGTGCCAGCAGCTTATGGACTAGCGGGAGGGCTAACAATGAGCAGTTCTTC

abundance: .
v_gene: TRBV2
j_gene: TRBJ2-1
d_gene: .
CDR3aa: CASSDRANEQFF
CDR3nt: TGTGCCAGCAGTGACAGGGCCAATGAGCAGTTCTTC

abundance: .
v_gene: TRBV5-1
j_gene: TRBJ2-7
d_gene: .
CDR3aa: CASSLDGRSAYEQYF
CDR3nt: TGCGCCAGCAGCTTGGATGGCAGATCCGCCTACGAGCAGTACTTC

abundance: .
v_gene: TRBV19
j_gene: TRBJ2-1
d_gene: TRBD1
CDR3aa: CASIPTGTYNEQFF
CDR3nt: TGTGCCAGTATTCCGACAGGGACATACAATGAGCAGTTCTTC

abundance: .
v_gene: TRBV28
j_gene: TRBJ1-1
d_gene: .
CDR3aa: CASSLGRRASNTEAFF
CDR3nt: TGTGCCAGCAGCCTAGGGAGACGGGCCTCGAACACTGAAGCTTTCTTT

abundance: .
v_gene: TRBV7-8
j_gene: TRBJ2-7
d_gene: TRBD2
CDR3aa: CASSLNAAGTHYEQYF
CDR3nt: TGTGCCAGCAGCTTAAACGCAGCGGGGACCCACTACGAGCAGTACTTC

abundance: .
v_gene: TRBV6-5
j_gene: TRBJ1-5
d_gene: .
CDR3aa: CASSTRGNQPQHF
CDR3nt: TGTGCCAGCAGTACTCGGGGAAATCAGCCCCAGCATTTT

abundance: .
v_gene: TRBV6-4
j_gene: TRBJ1-6
d_gene: .
CDR3aa: CATLPQGTALSHSPLHF
CDR3nt: TGTGCCACCCTACCACAGGGAACGGCCCTATCCCATTCACCCCTCCACTTT

abundance: .
v_gene: TRBV28
j_gene: TRBJ2-1
d_gene: TRBD2
CDR3aa: CASTPGGSYNEQFF
CDR3nt: TGTGCCAGCACCCCGGGAGGCTCCTACAATGAGCAGTTCTTC

abundance: .
v_gene: TRBV6-6
j_gene: TRBJ2-7
d_gene: .
CDR3aa: CASRDTTSIEQYF
CDR3nt: TGTGCCAGCCGGGACACGACGTCGATCGAGCAGTACTTC

abundance: .
v_gene: TRBV7-9
j_gene: TRBJ1-3
d_gene: TRBD1
CDR3aa: CASSLGGQGTVGNTIYF
CDR3nt: TGTGCCAGCAGCTTAGGTGGGCAGGGGACAGTTGGAAACACCATATATTTT

abundance: .
v_gene: TRBV29-1
j_gene: TRBJ1-2
d_gene: .
CDR3aa: CSVEAEGGGYGYTF
CDR3nt: TGCAGCGTTGAAGCAGAGGGAGGCGGCTATGGCTACACCTTC

abundance: .
v_gene: TRBV6-5
j_gene: TRBJ2-2
d_gene: TRBD1
CDR3aa: CASRRGQANTGELFF
CDR3nt: TGTGCCAGCAGGCGTGGACAGGCGAACACCGGGGAGCTGTTTTTT

abundance: .
v_gene: TRBV20-1
j_gene: TRBJ2-3
d_gene: .
CDR3aa: CSAREHNTQYF
CDR3nt: TGCAGTGCTAGAGAACATAATACGCAGTATTTT

abundance: .
v_gene: TRBV25-1
j_gene: TRBJ1-6
d_gene: TRBD1
CDR3aa: CASSEYGTGNSPLHF
CDR3nt: TGTGCCAGCAGTGAATATGGGACAGGGAATTCACCCCTCCACTTT

abundance: .
v_gene: TRBV6-5
j_gene: TRBJ1-6
d_gene: .
CDR3aa: CASSFPGSPLHF
CDR3nt: TGTGCCAGCAGTTTCCCAGGTTCACCCCTCCACTTT

abundance: .
v_gene: TRBV9
j_gene: TRBJ2-3
d_gene: TRBD2
CDR3aa: CASSVDPSGSSDTQYF
CDR3nt: TGTGCCAGCAGCGTAGACCCTAGCGGGAGCTCAGATACGCAGTATTTT

abundance: .
v_gene: TRBV19
j_gene: TRBJ1-2
d_gene: .
CDR3aa: CASSPQDGYTF
CDR3nt: TGTGCCAGTAGTCCGCAGGATGGCTACACCTTC

abundance: once
v_gene: TRBV5-1
j_gene: TRBJ2-3
d_gene: TRBD2
CDR3aa: CASSPGTSGVADTQYF
CDR3nt: TGCGCCAGCAGCCCCGGGACTAGCGGGGTTGCAGATACGCAGTATTTT

abundance: .
v_gene: TRBV18
j_gene: TRBJ2-1
d_gene: .
CDR3aa: CASSSLTGDYNEQFF
CDR3nt: TGTGCCAGCTCAAGTTTAACAGGCGACTACAATGAGCAGTTCTTC

abundance: few
v_gene: TRBV5-6
j_gene: TRBJ2-1
d_gene: .
CDR3aa: CASSRGLFYNEQFF
CDR3nt: TGTGCCAGCAGCCGTGGACTGTTCTACAATGAGCAGTTCTTC

abundance: few
v_gene: TRBV11-1
j_gene: TRBJ1-1
d_gene: .
CDR3aa: CASSLSGITEAFF
CDR3nt: TGTGCCAGCAGCTTGTCCGGTATCACTGAAGCTTTCTTT

abundance: .
v_gene: TRBV5-1
j_gene: TRBJ1-6
d_gene: TRBD1
CDR3aa: CASSLGDRGLNSPLHF
CDR3nt: TGCGCCAGCAGCTTGGGGGACAGAGGGCTTAATTCACCCCTCCACTTT

abundance: once
v_gene: TRBV6-2/TRBV6-3
j_gene: TRBJ2-1
d_gene: .
CDR3aa: CASSFLGRSEQFF
CDR3nt: TGTGCCAGCAGTTTCCTGGGGCGAAGTGAGCAGTTCTTC

abundance: .
v_gene: TRBV6-5
j_gene: TRBJ2-7
d_gene: TRBD1
CDR3aa: CASSRRDRAYEQYF
CDR3nt: TGTGCCAGCAGTCGCCGGGACAGGGCCTACGAGCAGTACTTC

abundance: few
v_gene: TRBV27
j_gene: TRBJ1-2
d_gene: .
CDR3aa: CASSSTGLERYGYTF
CDR3nt: TGTGCCAGCAGCTCAACTGGACTTGAGCGCTATGGCTACACCTTC

abundance: .
v_gene: TRBV2
j_gene: TRBJ1-6
d_gene: TRBD1
CDR3aa: CASSATGTEGSPLHF
CDR3nt: TGTGCCAGCAGCGCAACCGGGACAGAAGGTTCACCCCTCCACTTT

abundance: .
v_gene: TRBV15
j_gene: TRBJ1-4
d_gene: TRBD1
CDR3aa: CATSRAGQGGEKLFF
CDR3nt: TGTGCCACCAGCAGAGCGGGACAGGGAGGGGAAAAACTGTTTTTT